This is a list of T cell receptor beta chains from one sample in a study of identical twins. MiXCR, run by TCRdb on the 5' RACE reads, gives a single entry per CDR3 protein. Of around 490,000 distinct CDR3 sequences in the sample, nearly 15% were seen once. A further study also used this sample, focusing on yellow fever vaccine responses in identical twins.

Input material: CD4+ T cells sorted from blood. The receptors derive from a woman younger than 35 in good health. Each CDR3 is given with its conserved first and last residue. The order of the fields is CDR3 protein, CDR3 DNA, J gene, V gene, D gene, clone size. A D gene is named only where the DNA matches it firmly. The size field is filled for only some rows; it gives once, few, many or a size class.

CAISEVDSNTEAFF TGTGCCATCAGTGAGGTGGACAGCAACACTGAAGCTTTCTTT TRBJ1-1 TRBV10-3 . .
CASSLGGDIGQTQYF TGTGCCAGCAGCTTAGGCGGGGACATAGGACAGACCCAGTACTTC TRBJ2-5 TRBV7-3 . .
CATSDQGHRTYNEQFF TGTGCCACCAGTGATCAGGGACACCGAACTTACAATGAGCAGTTCTTC TRBJ2-1 TRBV24-1 . .
CASSPGTVYGYTF TGTGCCAGCAGCCCTGGGACAGTCTATGGCTACACCTTC TRBJ1-2 TRBV9 TRBD1 many
CSARDIRTSGRGSYNEQFF TGCAGTGCTAGAGATATCCGGACTAGCGGGAGAGGGTCCTACAATGAGCAGTTCTTC TRBJ2-1 TRBV20-1 TRBD2 few
CSARTSYNEQFF TGCAGTGCCCGGACAAGTTACAATGAGCAGTTCTTC TRBJ2-1 TRBV20-1 . .
CASSSAGQGVVAFF TGTGCCAGCAGCTCCGCCGGACAGGGGGTTGTCGCTTTCTTT TRBJ1-1 TRBV7-6 TRBD1 .
CASSTGGVGPYEQYF TGTGCCAGTAGTACCGGTGGGGTAGGTCCATACGAGCAGTACTTC TRBJ2-7 TRBV19 . few
CAISEGGGYTF TGTGCCATCAGTGAGGGAGGAGGCTACACCTTC TRBJ1-2 TRBV10-3 . many
CAISGLAGSPYNEQFF TGTGCCATCAGTGGGTTGGCGGGGAGCCCCTACAATGAGCAGTTCTTC TRBJ2-1 TRBV10-3 . few
CASSARQTDTQYF TGTGCCAGCAGCGCCAGACAGACAGATACGCAGTATTTT TRBJ2-3 TRBV9 . .
CASSKIQGARYNEQFF TGTGCCAGCAGCAAAATTCAGGGGGCGCGGTACAATGAGCAGTTCTTC TRBJ2-1 TRBV14 TRBD1 .
CASRSTGKETQYF TGTGCCAGCAGATCCACGGGGAAGGAGACCCAGTACTTC TRBJ2-5 TRBV6-1 . few
CASSLERAYNEQFF TGTGCCAGCAGTTTAGAGAGGGCCTACAATGAGCAGTTCTTC TRBJ2-1 TRBV27 . .
CSAQPGLANNEQFF TGCAGCGCGCAACCGGGACTAGCGAACAATGAGCAGTTCTTC TRBJ2-1 TRBV29-1 TRBD2 many
CASSPPAGGRETQYF TGTGCCAGCAGTCCCCCAGCGGGAGGACGTGAGACCCAGTACTTC TRBJ2-5 TRBV12-3/TRBV12-4 TRBD2 .
CASSQEGEGRLRETQYF TGCGCCAGCAGCCAAGAAGGAGAAGGACGGCTTAGGGAGACCCAGTACTTC TRBJ2-5 TRBV4-1 . .
CASRTGSMNTEAFF TGCGCCAGCAGGACAGGGTCAATGAACACTGAAGCTTTCTTT TRBJ1-1 TRBV5-1 TRBD1 once
CASSRAEGVRSYEQYF TGTGCCAGCAGCCGAGCCGAGGGGGTGAGGTCCTACGAGCAGTACTTC TRBJ2-7 TRBV28 . .
CASSHSGYEQYF TGTGCCAGCAGCCATAGCGGGTACGAGCAGTACTTC TRBJ2-7 TRBV7-9 TRBD2 .
CASRKVGRSPTYNEQFF TGTGCCAGCAGAAAGGTCGGCAGATCCCCAACCTACAATGAGCAGTTCTTC TRBJ2-1 TRBV11-2 . .
CASSQDPAGNYEQYF TGTGCCAGCAGCCAAGATCCTGCCGGGAACTACGAGCAGTACTTC TRBJ2-7 TRBV3-1 . few
CASSYSRRLGTDTQYF TGTGCCAGCAGTTACTCGAGAAGGTTGGGCACAGATACGCAGTATTTT TRBJ2-3 TRBV6-5 . few
CASSWQRQIRTDTQYF TGTGCCAGCAGTTGGCAGCGCCAAATCCGCACAGATACGCAGTATTTT TRBJ2-3 TRBV27 . .
CASSLSGTHSTDTQYF TGTGCCAGCAGCTTGTCCGGGACCCATAGCACAGATACGCAGTATTTT TRBJ2-3 TRBV5-5 . .
CASSQEADTQYF TGTGCCAGCAGCCAAGAGGCGGATACGCAGTATTTT TRBJ2-3 TRBV3-1 . once
CSGGEGVPEAFF TGCAGTGGGGGGGAAGGGGTACCTGAAGCTTTCTTT TRBJ1-1 TRBV20-1 . .
CASSPPTGYNEQFF TGTGCCAGCAGTCCCCCGACAGGGTACAATGAGCAGTTCTTC TRBJ2-1 TRBV6-1 TRBD1 .
CATSDRNTAGGGKTGELFF TGTGCCACCAGTGATCGTAATACAGCGGGAGGGGGAAAAACCGGGGAGCTGTTTTTT TRBJ2-2 TRBV24-1 TRBD2 .
CASSENPGVYEQFF TGTGCCAGCAGTGAGAATCCCGGTGTTTATGAGCAGTTCTTC TRBJ2-1 TRBV2 . .
CASSLLRLAITQETQYF TGTGCCAGCAGCCTTCTACGACTAGCGATAACCCAAGAGACCCAGTACTTC TRBJ2-5 TRBV5-6 TRBD2 few
CSAQQTSPHEQYF TGCAGTGCTCAACAGACTAGTCCCCACGAGCAGTACTTC TRBJ2-7 TRBV20-1 . .
CASSLFGTLPGELFF TGTGCCAGCAGCTTATTTGGGACCCTCCCCGGGGAGCTGTTTTTT TRBJ2-2 TRBV7-9 . .
CASTATGGKETQYF TGTGCCAGCACCGCGACAGGGGGTAAAGAGACCCAGTACTTC TRBJ2-5 TRBV6-1 TRBD1 .
CASSDTTGQRKETQYF TGCGCCAGCAGCGACACTACGGGACAAAGGAAAGAGACCCAGTACTTC TRBJ2-5 TRBV5-1 . many
CSAGEDTQYF TGCAGCGCCGGAGAGGATACGCAGTATTTT TRBJ2-3 TRBV29-1 . many
CSASGLAGSISNEQFF TGCAGTGCCAGCGGACTAGCGGGTTCGATTAGCAATGAGCAGTTCTTC TRBJ2-1 TRBV20-1 TRBD2 .
CASSLARAGVLHEQFF TGCGCCAGCAGCTTGGCGCGAGCGGGGGTGTTGCATGAGCAGTTCTTC TRBJ2-1 TRBV5-1 TRBD2 .
CASSRLSSSYNEQFF TGTGCCAGCAGCCGACTTTCCAGCTCCTACAATGAGCAGTTCTTC TRBJ2-1 TRBV6-1 . many
CAISVGGENTEAFF TGTGCCATCAGTGTAGGAGGGGAAAACACTGAAGCTTTCTTT TRBJ1-1 TRBV10-3 . few
CASSARDRSGEQYF TGTGCCAGCAGCGCCCGGGACAGGTCGGGAGAGCAGTACTTC TRBJ2-7 TRBV7-8 TRBD1 .
CSARDGTSLDEQYF TGCAGTGCTAGAGACGGGACCTCACTCGACGAGCAGTACTTC TRBJ2-7 TRBV20-1 . few
CASTRGTPEVHEQFF TGTGCCAGCACCCGGGGTACGCCCGAGGTCCATGAGCAGTTCTTC TRBJ2-1 TRBV12-3/TRBV12-4 . .